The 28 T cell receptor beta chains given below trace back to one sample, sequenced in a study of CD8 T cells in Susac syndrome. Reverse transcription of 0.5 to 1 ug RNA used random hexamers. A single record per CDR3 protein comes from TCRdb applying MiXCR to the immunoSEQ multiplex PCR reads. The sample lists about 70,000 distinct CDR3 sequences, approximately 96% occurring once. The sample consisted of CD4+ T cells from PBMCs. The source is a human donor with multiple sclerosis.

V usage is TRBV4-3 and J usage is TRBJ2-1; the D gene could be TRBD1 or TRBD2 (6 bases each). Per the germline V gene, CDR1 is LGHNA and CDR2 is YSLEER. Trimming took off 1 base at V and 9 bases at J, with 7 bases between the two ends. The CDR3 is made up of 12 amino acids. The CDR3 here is CASSQGGAEQFF. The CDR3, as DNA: TGCGCCAGCAGCCAAGGGGGGGCTGAGCAGTTCTTC.

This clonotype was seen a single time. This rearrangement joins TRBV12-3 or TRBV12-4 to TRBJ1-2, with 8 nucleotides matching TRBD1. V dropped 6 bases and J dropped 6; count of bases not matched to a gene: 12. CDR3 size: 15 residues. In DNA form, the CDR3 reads TGTGCCAGCAGACCCCCAGGGGGCCTGTCTAATGGCTACACCTTC. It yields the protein CASRPPGGLSNGYTF.

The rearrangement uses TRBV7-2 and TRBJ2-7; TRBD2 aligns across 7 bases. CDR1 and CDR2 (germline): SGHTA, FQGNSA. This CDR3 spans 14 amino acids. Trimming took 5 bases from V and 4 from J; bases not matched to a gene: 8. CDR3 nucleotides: TGTGCCAGCAGCCCCCGCGGGGGTGGGTACGAGCAGTACTTC. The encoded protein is CASSPRGGGYEQYF. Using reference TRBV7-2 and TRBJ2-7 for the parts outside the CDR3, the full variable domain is GAGVSQSPSNKVTEKGKDVELRCDPISGHTALYWYRQSLGQGLEFLIYFQGNSAPDKSGLPSDRFSAERTGGSVSTLTIQRTQQEDSAVYLCASSPRGGGYEQYFGPGTRLTVT.

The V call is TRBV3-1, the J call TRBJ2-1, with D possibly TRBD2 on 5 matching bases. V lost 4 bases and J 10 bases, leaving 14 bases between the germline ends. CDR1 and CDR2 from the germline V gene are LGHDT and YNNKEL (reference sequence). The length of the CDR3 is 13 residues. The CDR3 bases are TGTGCCAGCAGCCGGGCAGAGGGTTTGGAGCAGTTCTTC. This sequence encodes CASSRAEGLEQFF.

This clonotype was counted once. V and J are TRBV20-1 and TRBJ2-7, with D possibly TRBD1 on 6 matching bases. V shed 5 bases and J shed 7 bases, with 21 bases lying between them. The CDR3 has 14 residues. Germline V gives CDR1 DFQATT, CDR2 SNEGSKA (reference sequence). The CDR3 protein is CSAGRDKVMSEQYF. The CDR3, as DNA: TGCAGTGCTGGCCGGGACAAAGTCATGTCGGAGCAGTACTTC.

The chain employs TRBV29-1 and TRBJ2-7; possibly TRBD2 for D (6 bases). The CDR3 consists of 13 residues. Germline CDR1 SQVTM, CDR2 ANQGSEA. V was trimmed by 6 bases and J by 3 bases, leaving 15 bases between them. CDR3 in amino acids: CSVGGTGNYEQYF. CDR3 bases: TGCAGCGTAGGTGGGACTGGAAACTACGAGCAGTACTTC.

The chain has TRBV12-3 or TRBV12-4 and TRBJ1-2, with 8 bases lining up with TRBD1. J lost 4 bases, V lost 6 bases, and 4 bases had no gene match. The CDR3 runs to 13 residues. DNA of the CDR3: TGTGCCAGCAGGACAGGGGTCGGCTATGGCTACACCTTC. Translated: CASRTGVGYGYTF.

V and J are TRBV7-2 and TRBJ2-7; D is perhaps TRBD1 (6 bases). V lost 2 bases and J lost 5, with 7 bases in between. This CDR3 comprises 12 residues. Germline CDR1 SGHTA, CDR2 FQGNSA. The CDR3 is CASSLYRDEQYF. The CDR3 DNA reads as TGTGCCAGCAGCTTATACAGGGACGAGCAGTACTTC.

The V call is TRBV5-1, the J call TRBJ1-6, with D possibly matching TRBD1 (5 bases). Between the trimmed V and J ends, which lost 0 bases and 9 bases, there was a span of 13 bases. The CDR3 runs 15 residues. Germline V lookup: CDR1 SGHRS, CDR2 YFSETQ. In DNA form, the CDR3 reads TGCGCCAGCAGCTTGGACGGGGACCCCAGTTCACCCCTCCACTTT. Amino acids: CASSLDGDPSSPLHF.

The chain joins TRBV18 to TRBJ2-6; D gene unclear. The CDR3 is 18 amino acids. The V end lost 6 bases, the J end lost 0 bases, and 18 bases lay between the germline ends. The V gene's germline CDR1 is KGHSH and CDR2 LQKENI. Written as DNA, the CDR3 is TGTGCCAGCTCCTTAGCCATGCCCGCCTCCTCTGGGGCCAACGTCCTGACTTTC. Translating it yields CASSLAMPASSGANVLTF.

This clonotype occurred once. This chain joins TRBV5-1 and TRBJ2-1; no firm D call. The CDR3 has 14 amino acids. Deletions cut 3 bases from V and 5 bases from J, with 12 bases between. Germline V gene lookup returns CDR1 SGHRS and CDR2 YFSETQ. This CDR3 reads CASSSAVGHNEQFF. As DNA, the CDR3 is TGCGCCAGCAGCTCCGCTGTCGGGCACAATGAGCAGTTCTTC.

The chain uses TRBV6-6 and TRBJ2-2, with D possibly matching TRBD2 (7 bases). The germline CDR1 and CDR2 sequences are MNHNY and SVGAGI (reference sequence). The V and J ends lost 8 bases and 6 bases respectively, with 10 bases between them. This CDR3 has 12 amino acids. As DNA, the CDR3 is TGTGCCAGCCGGGGGGCCGCCGGGGAGCTGTTTTTT. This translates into CASRGAAGELFF.

The CDR3 nucleotides read TGTGCCTGGAGTATGTCTCCAGGGCGGGCCCAGCATTTT. This translates into CAWSMSPGRAQHF. V and J are TRBV30 and TRBJ1-5, with D possibly TRBD1 on 5 matching bases. The CDR3 is made up of 13 amino acids. The V end was cut by 2 bases, the J end by 11 bases, with 16 bases between. The germline V gene encodes CDR1 GTSNPN and CDR2 SVGIG (reference sequence).

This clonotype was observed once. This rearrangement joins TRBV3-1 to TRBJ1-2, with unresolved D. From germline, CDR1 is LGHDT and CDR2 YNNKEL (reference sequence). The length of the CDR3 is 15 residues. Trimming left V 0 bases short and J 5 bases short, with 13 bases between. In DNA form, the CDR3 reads TGTGCCAGCAGCCAAGATCCCGGCAGCAGTTATGGCTACACCTTC. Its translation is CASSQDPGSSYGYTF.

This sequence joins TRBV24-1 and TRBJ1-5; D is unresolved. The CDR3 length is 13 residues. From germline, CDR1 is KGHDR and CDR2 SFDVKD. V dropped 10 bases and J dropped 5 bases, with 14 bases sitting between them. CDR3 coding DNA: TGTGCCACATCCGGGTCATCTCATCAGCCCCAGCATTTT. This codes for CATSGSSHQPQHF.

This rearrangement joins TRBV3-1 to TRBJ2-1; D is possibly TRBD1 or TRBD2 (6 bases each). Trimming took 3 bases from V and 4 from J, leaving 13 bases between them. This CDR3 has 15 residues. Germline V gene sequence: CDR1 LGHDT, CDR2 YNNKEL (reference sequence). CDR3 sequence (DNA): TGTGCCAGCAGCCATCTGTCGGGGGCTTACAATGAGCAGTTCTTC. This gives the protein CASSHLSGAYNEQFF.

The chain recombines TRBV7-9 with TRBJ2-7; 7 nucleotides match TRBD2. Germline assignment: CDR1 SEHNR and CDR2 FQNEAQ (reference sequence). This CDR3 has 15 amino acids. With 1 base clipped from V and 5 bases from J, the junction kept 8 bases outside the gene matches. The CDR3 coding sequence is TGTGCCAGCAGCTTAGACCGCCGACTAGCCGACGAGCAGTACTTC. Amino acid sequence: CASSLDRRLADEQYF.

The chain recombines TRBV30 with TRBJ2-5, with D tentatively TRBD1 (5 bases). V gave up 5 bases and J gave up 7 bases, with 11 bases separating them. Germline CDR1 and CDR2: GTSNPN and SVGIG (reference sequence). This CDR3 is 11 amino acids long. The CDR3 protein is CAWDSLRTQYF. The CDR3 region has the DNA TGTGCCTGGGACAGCCTCAGGACCCAGTACTTC.

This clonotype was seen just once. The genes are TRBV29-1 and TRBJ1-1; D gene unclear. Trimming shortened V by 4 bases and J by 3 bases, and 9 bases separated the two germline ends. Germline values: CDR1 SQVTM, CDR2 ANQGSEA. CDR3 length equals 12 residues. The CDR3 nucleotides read TGCAGCGTTGGCGGGAAGGACACTGAAGCTTTCTTT. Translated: CSVGGKDTEAFF.

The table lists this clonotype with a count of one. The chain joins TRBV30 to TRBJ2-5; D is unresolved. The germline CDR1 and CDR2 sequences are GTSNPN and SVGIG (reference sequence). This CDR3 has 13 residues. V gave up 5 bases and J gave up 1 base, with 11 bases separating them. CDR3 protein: CAWGSGIQETQYF. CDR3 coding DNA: TGTGCCTGGGGGTCAGGCATCCAAGAGACCCAGTACTTC.

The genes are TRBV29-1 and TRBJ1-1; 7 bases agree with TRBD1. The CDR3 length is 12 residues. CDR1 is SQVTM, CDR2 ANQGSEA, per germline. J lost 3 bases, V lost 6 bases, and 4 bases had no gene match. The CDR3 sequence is CSVRDSDTEAFF. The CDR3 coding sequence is TGCAGCGTCCGGGACAGTGACACTGAAGCTTTCTTT.

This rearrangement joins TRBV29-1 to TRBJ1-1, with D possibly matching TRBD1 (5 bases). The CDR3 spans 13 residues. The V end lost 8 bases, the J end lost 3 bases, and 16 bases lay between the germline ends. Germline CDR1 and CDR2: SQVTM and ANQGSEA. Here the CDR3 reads CSSGLGDYTEAFF. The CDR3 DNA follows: TGCAGCTCAGGGCTGGGGGACTACACTGAAGCTTTCTTT.

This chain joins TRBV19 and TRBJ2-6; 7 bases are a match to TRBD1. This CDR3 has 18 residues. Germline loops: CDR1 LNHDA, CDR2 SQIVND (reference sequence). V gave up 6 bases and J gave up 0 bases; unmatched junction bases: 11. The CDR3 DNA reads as TGTGCCAGTAGGAACCTTCCGGGACAGAGCTCTGGGGCCAACGTCCTGACTTTC. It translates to CASRNLPGQSSGANVLTF.

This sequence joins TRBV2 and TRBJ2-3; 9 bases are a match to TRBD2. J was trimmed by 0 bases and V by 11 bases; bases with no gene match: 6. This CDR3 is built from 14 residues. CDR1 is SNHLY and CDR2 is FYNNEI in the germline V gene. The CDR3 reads CAGKTSGSTDTQYF. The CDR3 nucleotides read TGTGCCGGTAAGACTAGCGGAAGCACAGATACGCAGTATTTT.

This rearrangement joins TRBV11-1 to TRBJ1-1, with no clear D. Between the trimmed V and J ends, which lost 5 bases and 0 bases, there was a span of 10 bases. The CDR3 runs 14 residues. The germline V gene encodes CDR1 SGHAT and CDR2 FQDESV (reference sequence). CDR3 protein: CASSPTLLNTEAFF. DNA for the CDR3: TGTGCCAGCAGCCCGACACTACTGAACACTGAAGCTTTCTTT. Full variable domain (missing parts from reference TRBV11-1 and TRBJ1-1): EAEVAQSPRYKITEKSQAVAFWCDPISGHATLYWYRQILGQGPELLVQFQDESVVDDSQLPKDRFSAERLKGVDSTLKIQPAELGDSAMYLCASSPTLLNTEAFFGQGTRLTVV.

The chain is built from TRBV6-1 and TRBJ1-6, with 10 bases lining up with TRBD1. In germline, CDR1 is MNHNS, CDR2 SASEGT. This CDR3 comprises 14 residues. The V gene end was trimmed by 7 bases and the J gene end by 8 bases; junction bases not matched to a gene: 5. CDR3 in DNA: TGTGCCAGCATTAGGGACAGGGGTTATTCACCCCTCCACTTT. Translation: CASIRDRGYSPLHF.

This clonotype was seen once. CDR3 amino acids: CSAPHGTKTGAFF. Here the CDR3 DNA reads TGCAGTGCTCCGCACGGGACCAAGACTGGTGCTTTCTTT. This chain uses TRBV20-1 with TRBJ1-1, with D tentatively TRBD1 (5 bases). This CDR3 spans 13 amino acids. The germline V gene encodes CDR1 DFQATT and CDR2 SNEGSKA (reference sequence). Trimming removed 5 bases at V and 11 bases at J, with 21 bases between.

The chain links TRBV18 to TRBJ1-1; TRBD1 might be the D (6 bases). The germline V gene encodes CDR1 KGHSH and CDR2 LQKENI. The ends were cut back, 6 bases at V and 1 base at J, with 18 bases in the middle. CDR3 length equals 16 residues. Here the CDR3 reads CASSPGASPRNTEAFF. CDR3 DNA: TGTGCCAGCTCCCCAGGGGCCAGCCCTAGGAACACTGAAGCTTTCTTT.